Listed below are T cell receptor beta chains from one sample, sequenced in a study of response to subunit inactivated influenza vaccine. MiXCR, applied by TCRdb to the RT-PCR reads, yields one record per CDR3 protein. The sample includes roughly 500,000 distinct CDR3 sequences, about 17% of them seen just once. Material: CD4+ T cells sorted from PBMCs, obtained less than 25 months after vaccination. These receptors were taken from a man aged 45 to 75 who received an inactivated influenza vaccine. Each CDR3 is given with its conserved first and last residue. The D gene is left open where the match is weak. Clone sizes are given selectively: once, few, many, or a class where the clone is expanded.

cdr3_aa cdr3_nt v_call clone_size d_call j_call
CASSVGRTVPTDTQYF TGTGCCAGCAGTGTAGGTCGGACGGTCCCCACAGATACGCAGTATTTT TRBV12-3/TRBV12-4 few - TRBJ2-3
CSAEAVPGSYEQYF TGCAGTGCTGAAGCGGTTCCCGGATCGTACGAGCAGTACTTC TRBV20-1 many - TRBJ2-7
CASSLAPRNTGELFF TGTGCCAGCAGCTTAGCGCCGAGGAACACCGGGGAGCTGTTTTTT TRBV7-9 few - TRBJ2-2
CASRKQSGSVYNEQFF TGTGCCAGCAGAAAACAGAGCGGGAGCGTGTACAATGAGCAGTTCTTC TRBV6-2/TRBV6-3 - TRBD2 TRBJ2-1
CSVGSGLGSDTQYF TGCAGCGTTGGATCCGGACTAGGTTCAGATACGCAGTATTTT TRBV29-1 few TRBD2 TRBJ2-3
CSARKTSGSNNEQFF TGCAGTGCCCGAAAGACTAGCGGGAGTAACAATGAGCAGTTCTTC TRBV20-1 - TRBD2 TRBJ2-1
CAISERQVLTYEQYF TGTGCCATCAGTGAACGACAGGTACTAACCTACGAGCAGTACTTC TRBV10-3 - - TRBJ2-7
CASSFLGGNQPQHF TGTGCCAGCAGTTTTTTAGGGGGCAATCAGCCCCAGCATTTT TRBV27 many - TRBJ1-5
CSASGRGLKNEQFF TGCAGTGCTAGCGGCAGGGGGCTAAAAAATGAGCAGTTCTTC TRBV20-1 few TRBD1 TRBJ2-1
CASSGEGNSNQPQHF TGTGCCAGCAGTGGAGAGGGGAATAGCAATCAGCCCCAGCATTTT TRBV28 many - TRBJ1-5
CASSPTLSGQETQYF TGTGCCAGCAGCCCGACTTTATCGGGGCAAGAGACCCAGTACTTC TRBV7-9 - - TRBJ2-5
CASSLAAGPAFF TGTGCCAGCAGCTTGGCCGCAGGCCCAGCTTTCTTT TRBV5-6 few - TRBJ1-1
CATNSTSGRIEQYF TGTGCTACCAATAGCACTAGCGGGAGGATCGAGCAGTACTTC TRBV6-1 few TRBD2 TRBJ2-7
CASHTSGRALDTQYF TGTGCCAGCCATACTAGCGGGAGGGCCTTAGATACGCAGTATTTT TRBV28 - TRBD2 TRBJ2-3
CASSQARGATEAFF TGCGCCAGCAGCCAAGCGAGGGGGGCCACTGAAGCTTTCTTT TRBV5-1 - - TRBJ1-1
CSAFLGGNSDTQYF TGCAGTGCTTTCTTGGGCGGGAACTCAGATACGCAGTATTTT TRBV20-1 many - TRBJ2-3
CATSDSGNYGYTF TGTGCCACCAGTGATTCAGGGAACTATGGCTACACCTTC TRBV24-1 few - TRBJ1-2
CASSLKTSGARSSYEQYF TGTGCCAGCAGTTTAAAGACTAGCGGAGCTAGAAGCTCCTACGAGCAGTACTTC TRBV28 - TRBD2 TRBJ2-7
CATSDTAGLGPQHF TGTGCCACCAGTGATACGGCGGGCCTTGGGCCCCAGCATTTT TRBV24-1 - - TRBJ1-5
CSVSGMMAGSTDTQYF TGCAGTGTTAGCGGGATGATGGCGGGGTCCACAGATACGCAGTATTTT TRBV20-1 - TRBD2 TRBJ2-3
CAISESTGGSGNTIYF TGTGCCATCAGTGAGTCGACGGGTGGCTCTGGAAACACCATATATTTT TRBV10-3 many - TRBJ1-3
CASSEQAGGYEQYF TGTGCCAGCAGTGAGCAAGCGGGAGGCTACGAGCAGTACTTC TRBV6-1 - TRBD2 TRBJ2-7
CASSKASGRAHEQYF TGTGCCAGCAGCAAAGCGAGCGGGAGGGCCCACGAGCAGTACTTC TRBV21-1 few - TRBJ2-7
CASSPTGGNEQYF TGTGCCAGCAGCCCGACAGGGGGGAACGAGCAGTACTTC TRBV7-9 few TRBD1 TRBJ2-7
CASSLAQEKAFF TGCGCCAGCAGCCTCGCCCAAGAAAAAGCTTTCTTT TRBV5-1 few - TRBJ1-1
CSASTYRQGGEQYF TGCAGTGCTAGTACCTACAGACAGGGAGGCGAGCAGTACTTC TRBV20-1 few - TRBJ2-7
CASSPAGSQETQYF TGCGCCAGCAGCCCCGCCGGCAGCCAAGAGACCCAGTACTTC TRBV5-1 - - TRBJ2-5
CSARGGTLNTEAFF TGCAGTGCTAGAGGGGGGACACTGAACACTGAAGCTTTCTTT TRBV20-1 - - TRBJ1-1
CSARGAGHFSYEQYF TGCAGTGCTAGAGGCGCGGGACATTTCTCCTACGAGCAGTACTTC TRBV20-1 - - TRBJ2-7
CASRDRDPGNEQFF TGTGCCAGCAGGGATCGGGACCCTGGCAATGAGCAGTTCTTC TRBV25-1 - - TRBJ2-1
CASSRPAELAKNIQYF TGTGCCAGCTCCCGACCGGCCGAGCTAGCCAAAAACATTCAGTACTTC TRBV18 few - TRBJ2-4
CSVEGVRNRQYGYTF TGCAGCGTTGAAGGAGTCCGAAATCGACAATATGGCTACACCTTC TRBV29-1 few - TRBJ1-2
CASSQESVGGTEAFF TGCGCCAGCAGCCAAGAGTCCGTTGGGGGAACTGAAGCTTTCTTT TRBV4-3 - - TRBJ1-1
CSGSAYTEAFF TGCAGCGGTTCAGCCTACACTGAAGCTTTCTTT TRBV29-1 few - TRBJ1-1
CASSLGDTYTGELFF TGTGCCAGCAGTTTAGGGGACACATACACCGGGGAGCTGTTTTTT TRBV12-3/TRBV12-4 few - TRBJ2-2
CASSYGGRSYEQYF TGTGCCAGCAGTTACGGGGGGCGTTCCTACGAGCAGTACTTC TRBV6-5 - - TRBJ2-7
CASSQDPTDNYGYTF TGCGCCAGCAGCCAAGATCCCACAGATAACTATGGCTACACCTTC TRBV4-3 many - TRBJ1-2
CSVGRRGDEQFF TGCAGCGTTGGTCGTAGGGGGGATGAGCAGTTCTTC TRBV29-1 few - TRBJ2-1
CASSLDRGLDEKLFF TGTGCCAGCAGCTTGGACAGGGGGCTGGATGAAAAACTGTTTTTT TRBV5-6 - TRBD1 TRBJ1-4
CASSLGASASNQPQHF TGTGCCAGCAGCCTAGGGGCCAGCGCCAGCAATCAGCCCCAGCATTTT TRBV7-9 - - TRBJ1-5
CASSRPNQGVGKNIQYF TGTGCCAGCAGCCGACCTAATCAGGGTGTTGGCAAAAACATTCAGTACTTC TRBV13 few - TRBJ2-4
CASSGEGAYTNTGELFF TGTGCCAGCAGTGGGGAGGGGGCTTATACGAACACCGGGGAGCTGTTTTTT TRBV2 - - TRBJ2-2
CASSLDRGGTEAFF TGTGCCAGCAGCTTGGACAGGGGAGGTACTGAAGCTTTCTTT TRBV5-5 few TRBD1 TRBJ1-1
CASSLATSANTGELFF TGCGCCAGCAGCTTGGCGACTAGCGCGAACACCGGGGAGCTGTTTTTT TRBV5-1 - TRBD2 TRBJ2-2
CASNDPRGEGEPQHF TGTGCCAGCAATGACCCTCGCGGAGAGGGAGAGCCCCAGCATTTT TRBV6-2/TRBV6-3 - - TRBJ1-5
CCARDLASPTYEQYF TGCTGTGCTAGAGATCTCGCCAGCCCGACCTACGAGCAGTACTTC TRBV20-1 - - TRBJ2-7
CASSQDLGGSGKGYEQYF TGCGCCAGCAGCCAAGATCTAGGGGGATCCGGGAAAGGGTACGAGCAGTACTTC TRBV4-1 few - TRBJ2-7
CASSLGFNYEQYF TGTGCCAGCAGCTTAGGTTTCAACTACGAGCAGTACTTC TRBV7-6 few - TRBJ2-7